This record covers a single T cell receptor beta chain. This sample is part of a study of blood T cell repertoires in COVID-19. About the research overall: Sites in the United States, Italy and Spain provided acute and convalescent COVID-19 samples.

The CDR3 is 18 amino acids. Germline V gene sequence: CDR1 SGDLS, CDR2 YYNGEE. The V segment lost 6 bases and the J segment 5 bases; nucleotides outside the gene matches: 18. The data were produced by immunoSEQ multiplex PCR, yet TCRdb's version contains in-frame clones alone and is incomplete. The sample comprises under 140,000 clones, more than 70% of which are singletons, and about 3.5% rests with the top ten. Material: peripheral blood. The V call is TRBV9, the J call TRBJ2-3; 10 bases agree with TRBD2. This receptor was identified in a woman between 50 and 59 years old with acute or convalescent COVID-19. The CDR3 sequence: CASTSNGGLAGEVDTQYF. The CDR3 DNA sequence: TGTGCCAGCACCAGCAATGGAGGGCTAGCGGGAGAGGTAGATACGCAGTATTTT.